The 3 T cell receptor beta chains presented below share a single source sample, sequenced in a study of T cells in Graves' hyperthyroidism and ophthalmopathy. The investigators amplified TCR beta CDR3 regions from RNA transcripts. A first-round RT-PCR of the TCR CDR3 used the HTBI primer set. TCRdb ran MiXCR on the multiplex PCR reads and lists one entry per CDR3 protein. This table holds roughly 500,000 distinct CDR3 sequences, about 45% found once. Source material: peripheral blood or thyroid tissue (not recorded which). Every receptor here comes from an adult woman with Graves' disease, either hyperthyroidism or ophthalmopathy (not recorded which).

Written as DNA, the CDR3 is TGTGCCAGCTCACCAAACGGGCAGTGGACTAGCAATCAGCCCCAGCATTTT. This sequence encodes CASSPNGQWTSNQPQHF. The chain has TRBV18 and TRBJ1-5; D remains unclear. The germline CDR1 and CDR2 sequences are KGHSH and LQKENI. The ends were cut back, 2 bases at V and 0 bases at J, with 14 bases in the middle. There are 17 residues in the CDR3.

The sample holds many counts of this clonotype. The chain combines TRBV7-9 with TRBJ2-7; D is uncertain. This CDR3 is built from 14 residues. Between the trimmed V and J ends, which lost 6 bases and 6 bases, there was a span of 18 bases. Germline V gene data show CDR1 as SEHNR and CDR2 as FQNEAQ (reference sequence). The chain's CDR3 is CASSWALRKGEQYF. The DNA for the CDR3 is TGTGCCAGCAGTTGGGCCTTAAGGAAGGGCGAGCAGTACTTC.

The chain recombines TRBV29-1 with TRBJ2-5, with D perhaps TRBD1 (6 bases). The germline CDR1 and CDR2 sequences are SQVTM and ANQGSEA. The CDR3 totals 14 residues. The V and J ends lost 3 bases and 5 bases respectively, with 16 bases between them. DNA for the CDR3: TGCAGCGTTGAGGCGCCAGGGGTTTGGGAGACCCAGTACTTC. Translating gives CSVEAPGVWETQYF.